This TCR beta chain was captured in a study of shared clonotypes between healthy human individuals. Positive CCR7 selection of CD45RO-negative cells yielded the naive CD8 cells, and terminally differentiated effector memory CD45RA+ cells were excluded. Each sample came from a Caucasian adult donor living in Nashville, Tennessee. Study observations and caveats: Against clonotypes common to all four donors, non-shared ones had lower generation probabilities.

Trimming cost V 3 bases and J 3 bases; bases outside gene matches: 5. CDR3 size: 15 residues. CDR1 is MGHRA, CDR2 YSYEKL, per germline. Remarks on this clone: Its antigen remains unidentified.

Assay: immunoSEQ multiplex PCR; the TCRdb copy retains only in-frame clones and omits some. The sample has a few hundred thousand clones, around 95% seen once. V is TRBV4-1 and J is TRBJ1-2, with TRBD1 matching 9 bases. This sequence originates from a woman in her twenties or thirties in good health. Sequenced: naive CD8+ T cells sorted from blood. Here the CDR3 reads CASSHPGQGDYGYTF. DNA for the CDR3: TGCGCCAGCAGCCATCCGGGACAGGGTGACTATGGCTACACCTTC.